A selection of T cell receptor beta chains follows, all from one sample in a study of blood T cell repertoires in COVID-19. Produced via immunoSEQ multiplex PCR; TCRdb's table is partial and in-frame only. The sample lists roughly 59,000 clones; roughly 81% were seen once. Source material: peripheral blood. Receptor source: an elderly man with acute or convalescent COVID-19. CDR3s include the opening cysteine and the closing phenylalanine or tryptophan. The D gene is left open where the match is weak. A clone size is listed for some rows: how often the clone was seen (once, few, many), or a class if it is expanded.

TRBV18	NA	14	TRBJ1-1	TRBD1	CASSPVGRGAEAFF	TGTGCCAGCTCACCCGTCGGCAGGGGGGCTGAAGCTTTCTTT
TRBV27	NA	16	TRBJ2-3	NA	CASSLGFGRGTDTQYF	TGTGCCAGCAGTTTAGGGTTTGGCAGGGGAACAGATACGCAGTATTTT
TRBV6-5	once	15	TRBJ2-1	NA	CASRSPGSRGNEQFF	TGTGCCAGCAGATCCCCGGGTAGTAGGGGAAATGAGCAGTTCTTC
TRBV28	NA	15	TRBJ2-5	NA	CASRLSRDWTRTQYF	TGTGCCAGCAGACTAAGCCGGGACTGGACGCGGACCCAGTACTTC
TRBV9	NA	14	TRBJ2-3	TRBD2	CASSVGLNTDTQYF	TGTGCCAGCAGCGTGGGACTAAACACAGATACGCAGTATTTT
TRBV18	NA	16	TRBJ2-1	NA	CASSPPAQRNYNEQFF	TGTGCCAGCTCACCACCGGCCCAGCGGAACTACAATGAGCAGTTCTTC
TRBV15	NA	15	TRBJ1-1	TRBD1	CATSRPGQGTPEAFF	TGTGCCACCAGCAGACCGGGACAGGGGACGCCTGAAGCTTTCTTT
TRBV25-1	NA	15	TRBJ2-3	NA	CASSEFGVSTDTQYF	TGTGCCAGCAGTGAATTTGGAGTATCCACAGATACGCAGTATTTT
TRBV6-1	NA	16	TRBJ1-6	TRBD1	CASSEPGQGVWSPLHF	TGTGCCAGCAGTGAACCGGGCCAGGGGGTTTGGTCACCCCTCCACTTT
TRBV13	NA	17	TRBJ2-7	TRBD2	CASSLSAVRLAGGEQYF	TGTGCCAGCAGCTTATCTGCAGTCAGGCTAGCGGGAGGCGAGCAGTACTTC
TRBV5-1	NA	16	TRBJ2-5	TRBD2	CASSSLAGDGRETQYF	TGCGCCAGCAGCTCTCTAGCGGGAGATGGGAGGGAGACCCAGTACTTC
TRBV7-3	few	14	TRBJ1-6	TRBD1	CASSSGQLHSPLHF	TGTGCCAGCAGCTCGGGACAGCTCCATTCACCCCTCCACTTT
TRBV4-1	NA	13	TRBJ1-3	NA	CASSQPAGDTIYF	TGCGCCAGCAGCCAACCAGCGGGGGACACCATATATTTT
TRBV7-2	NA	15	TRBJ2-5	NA	CASSLGSGSQETQYF	TGTGCCAGCAGCTTAGGATCCGGGAGCCAAGAGACCCAGTACTTC
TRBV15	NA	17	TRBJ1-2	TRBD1	CATSRGTGARVHYGYTF	TGTGCCACCAGCAGAGGGACAGGGGCGCGTGTACACTATGGCTACACCTTC
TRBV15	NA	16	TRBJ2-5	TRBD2	CATSRDSRRGKETQYF	TGTGCCACCAGCAGAGATTCCCGGCGGGGGAAAGAGACCCAGTACTTC
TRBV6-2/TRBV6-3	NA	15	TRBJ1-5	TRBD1	CASSSRQGYNQPQHF	TGTGCCAGCAGTTCAAGACAGGGGTACAATCAGCCCCAGCATTTT
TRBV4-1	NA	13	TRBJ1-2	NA	CASSRTGSDGYTF	TGCGCCAGCAGCCGAACAGGGAGTGATGGCTACACCTTC
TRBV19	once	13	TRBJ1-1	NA	CASSPTGNTEAFF	TGTGCCAGTAGTCCGACAGGGAACACTGAAGCTTTCTTT
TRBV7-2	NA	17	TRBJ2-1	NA	CASSSQTGLPGYNEQFF	TGTGCCAGCAGCTCGCAAACGGGACTCCCCGGCTACAATGAGCAGTTCTTC
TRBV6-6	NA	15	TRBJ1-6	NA	CASSPGGAGNSPLHF	TGTGCCAGCAGCCCCGGAGGGGCCGGTAATTCACCCCTCCACTTT
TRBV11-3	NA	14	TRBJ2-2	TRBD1	CASSLGQGSGELFF	TGTGCCAGCAGCTTGGGACAGGGGTCCGGGGAGCTGTTTTTT
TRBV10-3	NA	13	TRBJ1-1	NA	CAISREVNTEAFF	TGTGCCATCTCGAGGGAGGTGAACACTGAAGCTTTCTTT
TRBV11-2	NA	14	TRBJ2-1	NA	CASSFPDSYNEQFF	TGTGCCAGCAGCTTCCCAGACAGCTACAATGAGCAGTTCTTC
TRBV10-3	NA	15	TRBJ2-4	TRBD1	CAISGTGGAKNIQYF	TGTGCCATCAGTGGGACAGGGGGAGCCAAAAACATTCAGTACTTC
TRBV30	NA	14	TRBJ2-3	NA	CAWKGPGNSDTQYF	TGTGCCTGGAAAGGACCGGGAAACTCAGATACGCAGTATTTT
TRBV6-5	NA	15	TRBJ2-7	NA	CASSTRRGASYEQYF	TGTGCCAGCAGTACCCGGCGGGGAGCGTCCTACGAGCAGTACTTC
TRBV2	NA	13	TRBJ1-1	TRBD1	CASSYGTGGDAFF	TGTGCCAGCAGTTACGGGACAGGGGGGGACGCTTTCTTT
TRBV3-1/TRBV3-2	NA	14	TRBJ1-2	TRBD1	CASSPTGGGYGYTF	TGTGCCAGCAGCCCCACAGGGGGTGGGTATGGCTACACCTTC
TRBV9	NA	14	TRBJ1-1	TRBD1	CASSFTGGGTEAFF	TGTGCCAGCAGCTTTACAGGGGGAGGCACTGAAGCTTTCTTT
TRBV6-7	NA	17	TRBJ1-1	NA	CASSHRETATQNTEAFF	TGTGCCAGCAGCCACAGGGAGACCGCAACGCAAAACACTGAAGCTTTCTTT
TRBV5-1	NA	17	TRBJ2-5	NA	CASSLESRTEYQETQYF	TGCGCCAGCAGCTTGGAAAGCAGGACAGAATATCAAGAGACCCAGTACTTC
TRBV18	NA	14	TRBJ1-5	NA	CASSLDSYNQPQHF	TGTGCCAGCTCATTGGACAGCTACAATCAGCCCCAGCATTTT
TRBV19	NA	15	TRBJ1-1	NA	CASSPSKEWNTEAFF	TGTGCCAGTAGTCCCTCGAAGGAGTGGAACACTGAAGCTTTCTTT
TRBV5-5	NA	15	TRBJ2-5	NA	CASSLSVSFQETQYF	TGTGCCAGCAGCTTAAGCGTATCCTTCCAAGAGACCCAGTACTTC
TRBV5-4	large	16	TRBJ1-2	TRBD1	CASSLGQGVSLYGYTF	TGTGCCAGCAGCTTGGGACAGGGGGTTTCCTTATATGGCTACACCTTC
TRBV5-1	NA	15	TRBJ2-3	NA	CASSSDRPSTDTQYF	TGCGCCAGCAGCTCCGACAGGCCCTCCACAGATACGCAGTATTTT
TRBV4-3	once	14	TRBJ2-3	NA	CASSQDPRPDTQYF	TGCGCCAGCAGCCAAGATCCCAGGCCAGATACGCAGTATTTT
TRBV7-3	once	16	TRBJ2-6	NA	CASSLGGSPGANVLTF	TGTGCCAGCAGCTTAGGAGGTTCACCTGGGGCCAACGTCCTGACTTTC
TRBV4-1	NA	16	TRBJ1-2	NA	CASSQGEGRTGYGYTF	TGCGCCAGCAGCCAAGGAGAGGGCAGGACTGGGTATGGCTACACCTTC
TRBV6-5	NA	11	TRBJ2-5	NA	CASSYQETQYF	TGTGCCAGCAGCTACCAAGAGACCCAGTACTTC
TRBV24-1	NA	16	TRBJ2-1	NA	CATSDFNRGGDPEQFF	TGTGCCACCAGTGATTTCAACAGGGGGGGGGATCCTGAGCAGTTCTTC
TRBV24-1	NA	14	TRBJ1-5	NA	CATARGSGNQPQHF	TGTGCCACCGCCAGGGGTAGCGGCAATCAGCCCCAGCATTTT
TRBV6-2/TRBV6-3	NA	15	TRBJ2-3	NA	CASSSNSGSTDTQYF	TGTGCCAGCAGTTCTAATAGCGGAAGCACAGATACGCAGTATTTT
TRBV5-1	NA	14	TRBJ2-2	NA	CASSLVTSTGELFF	TGCGCCAGCAGCTTGGTAACTAGCACCGGGGAGCTGTTTTTT